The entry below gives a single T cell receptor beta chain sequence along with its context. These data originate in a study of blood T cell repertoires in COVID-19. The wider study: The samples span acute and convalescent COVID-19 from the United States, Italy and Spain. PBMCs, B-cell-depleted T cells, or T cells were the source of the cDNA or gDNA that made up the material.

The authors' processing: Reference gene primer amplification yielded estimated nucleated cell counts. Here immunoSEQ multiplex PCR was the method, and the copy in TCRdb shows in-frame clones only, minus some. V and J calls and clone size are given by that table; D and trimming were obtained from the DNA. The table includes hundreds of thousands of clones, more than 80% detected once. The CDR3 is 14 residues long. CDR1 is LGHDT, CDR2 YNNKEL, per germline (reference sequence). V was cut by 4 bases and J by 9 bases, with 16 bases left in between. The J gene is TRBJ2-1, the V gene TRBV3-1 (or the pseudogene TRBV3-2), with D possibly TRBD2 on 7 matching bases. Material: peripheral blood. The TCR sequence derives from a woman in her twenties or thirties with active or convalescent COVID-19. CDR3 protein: CASSPASGGTEQFF. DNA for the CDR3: TGTGCCAGCAGCCCCGCTTCGGGGGGCACTGAGCAGTTCTTC.